These 20 T cell receptor beta chains were all obtained from the same sample, sequenced in a study of molecular identifiers for immune sequencing clone quantification (dated by TCRdb to the late 2010s). Libraries were built with PCR. Sequencer: Illumina HiSeq 4000. TCRdb ran its own pipeline on the public reads, namely fastp trimming at Q25 and MiXCR clone calling, and kept in-frame beta chains. CDR3 protein duplicates are merged, each entry listing the most common genes and DNA. Across this sample there are about 510,000 distinct CDR3 sequences, with roughly 23% seen only once. The ten largest clones add up to more than 0.8% of the sample. Material for sequencing was naive CD8+ T cells from blood, with Jurkat cell RNA spiked in. The cell subset or site label corresponds to: FACS-sorted CD8+CD4-CCR7+CD45RA+ naive T cells. These receptor sequences come from a human donor in good health. Some libraries in this study had Jurkat cell RNA spiked in.

This clonotype was seen at least ten times. The chain recombines TRBV7-2 with TRBJ2-3; D is unresolved. V lost 7 bases to trimming and J lost 1 base, with 6 bases between them. Germline V CDR1 and CDR2: SGHTA, FQGNSA. The CDR3 spans 12 residues. The CDR3 nucleotides read TGTGCCAGCACCCAGGGCACAGATACGCAGTATTTT. Translated, it gives CASTQGTDTQYF.

To note about this clonotype: Sequence at one end of the junction differs from germline and may be a read error. The rearrangement uses TRBV5-4 and TRBJ1-4, with D unclear. This CDR3 spans 13 amino acids. Germline V CDR1 and CDR2: SGHNT, YYREEE (reference sequence). The CDR3 reads CASSLAVNEELFF. As DNA, the CDR3 is TGTGCCAGCAGCTTGGCTGTCAATGAAGAACTGTTTTTT.

This clonotype was seen repeatedly, ten times or more. The chain links TRBV4-1 to TRBJ1-2; D remains unclear. Germline loops: CDR1 MGHRA, CDR2 YSYEKL. This CDR3 contains 14 residues. The ends were cut back, 1 base at V and 3 bases at J, with 9 bases in the middle. The CDR3 coding sequence is TGCGCCAGCAGCCAAGGTGCCGGGGACTATGGCTACACCTTC. Protein sequence: CASSQGAGDYGYTF.

The chain has TRBV5-1 and TRBJ2-7; 9 positions match TRBD2. The CDR3 extends over 13 amino acids. The ends lost 2 bases at V and 6 bases at J; junction bases unmatched: 3. Germline V gene lookup returns CDR1 SGHRS and CDR2 YFSETQ. In DNA, the CDR3 is TGCGCCAGCAGCTTCGGGACTAGCATCGAGCAGTACTTC. This codes for CASSFGTSIEQYF.

This clonotype was seen many times. The gene calls are TRBV11-2 and TRBJ2-5; no clear D. In germline, CDR1 is SGHAT, CDR2 FQNNGV. With 2 bases removed from V and 0 bases from J, the gap between germline ends came to 7 bases. The CDR3 is made up of 14 amino acids. The CDR3 coding sequence is TGTGCCAGCAGCTTAATGGGATACCAAGAGACCCAGTACTTC. It is translated as CASSLMGYQETQYF.

This clonotype was detected only a few times. This sequence joins TRBV14 and TRBJ2-7; D may be TRBD2 (6 bases). The CDR3 runs to 12 residues. CDR1 is SGHDN, CDR2 FVKESK, per germline. Trimming took off 2 bases at V and 6 bases at J, with 8 bases between the two ends. CDR3 region: CASSQPGSEQYF. Here the CDR3 DNA reads TGTGCCAGCAGCCAACCCGGGAGCGAGCAGTACTTC. Full variable domain (missing parts from reference TRBV14 and TRBJ2-7): EAGVTQFPSHSVIEKGQTVTLRCDPISGHDNLYWYRRVMGKEIKFLLHFVKESKQDESGMPNNRFLAERTGGTYSTLKVQPAELEDSGVYFCASSQPGSEQYFGPGTRLTVT.

This clonotype was observed at least ten times. The chain combines TRBV20-1 with TRBJ2-7, with a tentative D call TRBD2 (5 bases). This CDR3 is built from 13 residues. Trimming left V 3 bases short and J 4 bases short, with 13 bases between. Germline V gene sequence: CDR1 DFQATT, CDR2 SNEGSKA (reference sequence). CDR3 protein: CSARPRTGYEQYF. DNA of the CDR3: TGCAGTGCTAGGCCCAGGACGGGGTACGAGCAGTACTTC.

This clonotype appeared many times. The gene calls are TRBV28 and TRBJ2-2; D is unresolved. CDR1 and CDR2 (germline): MDHEN, SYDVKM. V was trimmed by 4 bases and J by 7 bases, leaving 10 bases between them. The CDR3 runs to 13 residues. CDR3 loop: CASSSLYGGELFF. CDR3 in DNA: TGTGCCAGCAGTTCACTCTATGGCGGGGAGCTGTTTTTT.

The rearrangement joins TRBV29-1 to TRBJ2-3; D gene ambiguous. V gave up 1 base and J gave up 5 bases, with 13 bases separating them. The length of the CDR3 is 14 residues. Germline V gives CDR1 SQVTM, CDR2 ANQGSEA. The CDR3 coding sequence is TGCAGCGTTGAAGGCGGCGGCATAGGAGATACGCAGTATTTT. This sequence encodes CSVEGGGIGDTQYF.

This clonotype appeared many times. The J gene is TRBJ1-1, the V gene TRBV28; the D is unclear. The CDR3 extends over 13 amino acids. CDR1 is MDHEN, CDR2 SYDVKM, per germline. V was pared by 6 bases and J by 4 bases, with 12 bases between. This CDR3 reads CASRPEVVTEAFF. CDR3 bases: TGTGCCAGCAGGCCTGAGGTGGTCACTGAAGCTTTCTTT.

This clonotype was detected only a few times. This chain connects TRBV20-1 to TRBJ2-2, with D tentatively TRBD2 (5 bases). The V end lost 0 bases, the J end lost 6 bases, and 14 bases lay between the germline ends. Germline CDR1 reads DFQATT; CDR2 reads SNEGSKA (reference sequence). CDR3 length: 15 amino acids. This CDR3 reads CSARDFKSGAGELFF. For the CDR3, the DNA is TGCAGTGCTAGAGATTTTAAGTCCGGGGCCGGGGAGCTGTTTTTT.

This chain joins TRBV6-2 or TRBV6-3 and TRBJ2-7; 7 nucleotides line up with TRBD2. V shed 1 base, J shed 3 bases, and the junction held 3 bases outside the gene matches. The CDR3 is 14 amino acids. The V gene's germline CDR1 is MNHEY and CDR2 SVGEGT. CDR3 amino acids: CASSYWGGNYEQYF. The CDR3 coding sequence is TGTGCCAGCAGTTACTGGGGGGGGAACTACGAGCAGTACTTC.

Notes on this clonotype: An end of the junction differs from the germline gene, which may be a read error. The genes are TRBV29-1 and TRBJ2-1, with D possibly TRBD2 on 6 matching bases. The CDR3 has 14 residues. The germline CDR1 and CDR2 sequences are SQVTM and ANQGSEA. The CDR3 loop is CSVEAGDSYNGQFF. CDR3 DNA: TGCAGCGTGGAAGCGGGCGACTCCTACAATGGGCAGTTCTTC.

This clonotype has only a few counts. This sequence may be a read error, since a much larger clone differs from it by one base. V gene TRBV28 combines with J gene TRBJ1-1; possible D gene TRBD1, 5 bases. Germline V gene lookup returns CDR1 MDHEN and CDR2 SYDVKM. CDR3 length: 15 amino acids. Here the CDR3 reads CASSFRGAINTEALF. DNA of the CDR3: TGTGCCAGCAGTTTTCGCGGGGCGATCAACACTGAAGCTCTCTTT.

This clonotype was recorded a few times. The junction differs from germline at one of its ends, possibly a read error. The gene calls are TRBV7-2 and TRBJ2-7, with 12 bases matching TRBD1. This CDR3 has 13 amino acids. Germline CDR1 is SGHTA and CDR2 is FQGNSA. In nucleotides, the CDR3 is TGTGCCAGTGCCGGGACAGGGGGCAACGAGCGGTACTTC. It specifies CASAGTGGNERYF. The full variable domain, in which reference TRBV7-2 and TRBJ2-7 provide the parts outside the CDR3, is GAGVSQSPSNKVTEKGKDVELRCDPISGHTALYWYRQSLGQGLEFLIYFQGNSAPDKSGLPSDRFSAERTGGSVSTLTIQRTQQEDSAVYLCASAGTGGNERYFGPGTRLTVT.

This clonotype was seen a handful of times. This chain uses TRBV6-5 with TRBJ2-1; 9 bases are a match to TRBD2. Trimming removed 6 bases from V and 6 bases from J; junction bases left unmatched: 9. The CDR3 loop spans 15 amino acids. Germline loops: CDR1 MNHEY, CDR2 SVGAGI. CDR3 DNA sequence: TGTGCCAGCAGGAATCGCGGGGGGGCTGGCAATGAGCAGTTCTTC. As protein: CASRNRGGAGNEQFF.

This clonotype has ten or more counts. The chain couples TRBV15 to TRBJ1-5; D might be TRBD1 (5 bases). Germline V gene data show CDR1 as LNHNV and CDR2 as YYDKDF (reference sequence). V lost 1 base, J lost 10 bases, and 14 bases lay in between. The CDR3 runs to 14 residues. The CDR3 here is CATSRGLGALPQHF. CDR3 nucleotide sequence: TGTGCCACCAGCAGAGGCCTCGGGGCTCTCCCCCAGCATTTT.

Concerning this clonotype: One base away lies a much larger clone, so this may be a sequencing read error. The chain recombines TRBV7-9 with TRBJ2-3; 8 bases are shared with TRBD2. The germline gives CDR1 SEHNR, CDR2 FQNEAQ (reference sequence). This CDR3 spans 15 amino acids. The CDR3 bases are TGTGTCAGCAGGTCCCGGGGGGGACTCACAGATACGCAGTATTTT. This translates into CVSRSRGGLTDTQYF.

This clonotype has only a few counts. The chain uses TRBV19 and TRBJ2-2, with D hard to call. There are 14 residues in the CDR3. The V gene lost 3 bases and the J gene lost 6 bases, with 11 bases spanning the gap. Germline V lookup: CDR1 LNHDA, CDR2 SQIVND (reference sequence). CDR3 region: CASSIVETAGELFF. CDR3 nucleotide sequence: TGTGCCAGTAGTATCGTGGAGACCGCCGGGGAGCTGTTTTTT.

This chain uses TRBV7-2 with TRBJ1-5; a possible D gene is TRBD1 (5 bases). CDR1 and CDR2 from the germline V gene are SGHTA and FQGNSA. Trimming shortened V by 1 base and J by 6 bases, and 10 bases separated the two germline ends. The length of the CDR3 is 14 residues. CDR3 bases: TGTGCCAGCAGCTTAGACAGGATGTCTCAGCCCCAGCATTTT. Residues: CASSLDRMSQPQHF.